Sequencing of this T cell receptor (beta chain) was carried out in a study of blood T cell repertoires in COVID-19. About the research overall: Sites in the United States, Italy and Spain provided acute and convalescent COVID-19 samples. PBMCs, B-cell-depleted T cells, or T cells provided the cDNA or gDNA that made up the material.

The trim removed 5 bases at V and 5 bases at J, leaving 6 bases unmatched. CDR1 and CDR2 (germline): SGHRS, YFSETQ. CDR3 size: 13 residues. Participant ages covered about 18 to 100 years across 25 or so US areas. Participants reported their clinical history, and cohort assignment relied on those reports. Libraries were prepared by immunoSEQ multiplex PCR; TCRdb keeps only in-frame clonotypes and omits some of them. This sample yields 50,000 to 70,000 clones, of which roughly two thirds are seen a single time; around half belongs to the top ten. The chain has TRBV5-1 and TRBJ1-2, with TRBD1 identical over 7 bases. This sequence was found in a woman aged 55-70 years who had been exposed to COVID-19. Specimen: PBMCs or T cells enriched from blood (not recorded which). CDR3 region: CASRQTGLYGYTF. The CDR3 nucleotides read TGCGCCAGCAGACAGACAGGGCTGTATGGCTACACCTTC.